The entry below gives a single T cell receptor (beta chain) sequence along with its context. Its cognate antigen is unknown. Method: immunoSEQ multiplex PCR; TCRdb's copy keeps in-frame clones and lacks some. The sample contains some 100,000 clones, approximately 90% of which appear only once. This entry belongs to a study of T cell responses to AZD1222 COVID-19 vaccine. Trimming took 8 bases from V and 4 from J; bases not matched to a gene: 9. Germline lookup yields CDR1 LNHDA and CDR2 SQIVND (reference sequence). The CDR3 runs to 15 residues. Study results and caveats: Donors were mostly white British, more females; clonal diversity possibly underestimated.

The specimen comprised peripheral blood, sampled on day 0 of AZD1222 vaccination. The clonotype comes from an adult in good health. The chain carries TRBV19 and TRBJ1-2; TRBD1 agrees at 11 bases. DNA for the CDR3: TGTGCCAGTCTGAATATCGGACAGGGGGCCTATGGCTACACCTTC. This sequence encodes CASLNIGQGAYGYTF.